Below, 17 T cell receptor beta chains from the same sample are listed, as sequenced in a study of shared clonotypes between healthy human individuals. Clones were read by immunoSEQ multiplex PCR, and TCRdb kept only the in-frame ones, dropping some. Of a few million clones in the sample, 95% were seen once. The sample was naive CD4+ T cells sorted from blood. As for subset: CD45RA+ positively selected. The receptors here all came from a young man in good health.

To note about this clone: The same CDR3 also results from other DNA sequences found in this sample. The chain links TRBV4-1 to TRBJ1-6; a weak D match, TRBD1 (5 bases). Trimming cost V 0 bases and J 9 bases, with 15 bases left between them. Germline CDR1 and CDR2: MGHRA and YSYEKL. CDR3 length: 16 residues. In DNA form, the CDR3 reads TGCGCCAGCAGCCAAGACCATACCGGGCAGGGTTCACCCCTCCACTTT. This gives the protein CASSQDHTGQGSPLHF.

V and J are TRBV9 and TRBJ2-1, with D tentatively TRBD1 (5 bases). The CDR3 totals 12 residues. Germline CDR1 and CDR2: SGDLS and YYNGEE. Trimming pared 0 bases from V and 10 bases from J, leaving 8 bases between. CDR3 sequence reads: CASSVGRQEQFF. CDR3 sequence (DNA): TGTGCCAGCAGCGTAGGACGACAGGAGCAGTTCTTC.

This clone was found once. J is TRBJ2-7 and V is TRBV7-9; 9 positions match TRBD1. V dropped 5 bases and J dropped 3; count of bases not matched to a gene: 11. The germline gives CDR1 SEHNR, CDR2 FQNEAQ (reference sequence). The length of the CDR3 is 16 residues. In nucleotides, the CDR3 is TGTGCCAGCAGCCCCCAGGGACAGGGTTGGGGCTACGAGCAGTACTTC. Its protein is CASSPQGQGWGYEQYF. The variable domain in full, completed from reference TRBV7-9 and TRBJ2-7, reads DTGVSQNPRHKITKRGQNVTFRCDPISEHNRLYWYRQTLGQGPEFLTYFQNEAQLEKSRLLSDRFSAERPKGSFSTLEIQRTEQGDSAMYLCASSPQGQGWGYEQYFGPGTRLTVT.

The chain is built from TRBV29-1 and TRBJ1-2, with D unresolved. Germline CDR1 and CDR2: SQVTM and ANQGSEA. The CDR3 runs to 14 residues. V dropped 0 bases and J dropped 1 base, with 9 bases sitting between them. The CDR3 DNA follows: TGCAGCGTTGAAGAGCACGGAGATAACTATGGCTACACCTTC. This sequence encodes CSVEEHGDNYGYTF.

The V gene is TRBV27, the J gene TRBJ1-3; perhaps TRBD1 as D (5 bases). Germline V lookup: CDR1 MNHEY, CDR2 SMNVEV (reference sequence). Trimming removed 5 bases at V and 0 bases at J, with 14 bases between. CDR3 length: 16 amino acids. The CDR3 reads CASSPRWGNSGNTIYF. The CDR3 region has the DNA TGTGCCAGCAGTCCCAGGTGGGGCAACTCTGGAAACACCATATATTTT.

The chain joins TRBV10-3 to TRBJ2-1; no reliable D call. The CDR3 has 12 residues. Germline V CDR1 and CDR2: ENHRY, SYGVKD. V was shortened by 0 bases and J by 11 bases, with 8 bases between the two germline ends. Written as DNA, the CDR3 is TGTGCCATCAGTGAGTCTGAACAAAAGCAGTTCTTC. Amino acid sequence: CAISESEQKQFF.

The V and J genes are TRBV2 and TRBJ2-5; D not resolved. The length of the CDR3 is 13 residues. Germline values: CDR1 SNHLY, CDR2 FYNNEI. Trimming took 6 bases from V and 7 from J, leaving 15 bases between them. CDR3 protein: CASRLVEEGTQYF. CDR3 nucleotide sequence: TGTGCCAGCAGACTGGTCGAAGAAGGGACCCAGTACTTC.

The chain couples TRBV6-6 to TRBJ1-5; 8 bases match TRBD1. CDR3 length: 16 amino acids. Unmatched junction bases numbered 5, after V lost 4 bases and J lost 0 bases. The germline CDR1 and CDR2 sequences are MNHNY and SVGAGI (reference sequence). The CDR3 DNA reads TGTGCCAGCAGTTCAAAAGGACAGGGTAGCAATCAGCCCCAGCATTTT. It codes for CASSSKGQGSNQPQHF.

V and J are TRBV4-3 and TRBJ2-2; no reliable D call. The germline V gene encodes CDR1 LGHNA and CDR2 YSLEER. The CDR3 is 15 residues long. With 0 bases removed from V and 1 base from J, the gap between germline ends came to 6 bases. In DNA, the CDR3 is TGCGCCAGCAGCCAAGAGTACCGGAACACCGGGGAGCTGTTTTTT. Protein product: CASSQEYRNTGELFF.

The genes are TRBV11-2 and TRBJ1-6, with no clear D. Trimming pared 5 bases from V and 1 base from J, leaving 9 bases between. There are 15 residues in the CDR3. The germline V gene encodes CDR1 SGHAT and CDR2 FQNNGV. The CDR3 reads CASSQDPSYNSPLHF. CDR3 DNA sequence: TGTGCCAGCAGCCAGGATCCGTCCTATAATTCACCCCTCCACTTT.

The J gene is TRBJ1-6, the V gene TRBV5-1; D ambiguous. The V end was cut by 1 base, the J end by 0 bases, with 11 bases between. CDR3 length: 17 residues. In germline, CDR1 is SGHRS, CDR2 YFSETQ. The CDR3 loop is CASSLNALSSYNSPLHF. The DNA of the CDR3 is TGCGCCAGCAGCTTGAACGCCTTGAGCTCCTATAATTCACCCCTCCACTTT. The entire variable domain, with the rest obtained from reference TRBV5-1 and TRBJ1-6, is as follows: KAGVTQTPRYLIKTRGQQVTLSCSPISGHRSVSWYQQTPGQGLQFLFEYFSETQRNKGNFPGRFSGRQFSNSRSEMNVSTLELGDSALYLCASSLNALSSYNSPLHFGNGTRLTVT.

V usage is TRBV11-2 and J usage is TRBJ2-7; 9 positions agree with TRBD1. After removal of 4 bases from V and 8 bases from J, the junction contained 3 bases not matched to a gene. Germline V lookup: CDR1 SGHAT, CDR2 FQNNGV. The CDR3 loop spans 12 amino acids. CDR3 amino acids: CASSWDRVKQYF. The CDR3, as DNA: TGTGCCAGCAGCTGGGACAGGGTCAAGCAGTACTTC.

This chain connects TRBV5-4 to TRBJ1-1; 7 nucleotides match TRBD1. J gave up 10 bases and V 2 bases, and 8 bases lay outside the gene matches. The CDR3 has 13 residues. The germline V gene encodes CDR1 SGHNT and CDR2 YYREEE (reference sequence). This CDR3 is CASSFGDRDGAFF. The CDR3 coding sequence is TGTGCCAGCAGCTTCGGCGACAGGGACGGAGCTTTCTTT. The entire variable domain, with the rest obtained from reference TRBV5-4 and TRBJ1-1, is as follows: ETGVTQSPTHLIKTRGQQVTLRCSSQSGHNTVSWYQQALGQGPQFIFQYYREEENGRGNFPPRFSGLQFPNYSSELNVNALELDDSALYLCASSFGDRDGAFFGQGTRLTVV.

As to this clone: The junction departs from germline at one end; a sequencing error may be responsible. The chain combines TRBV5-4 with TRBJ2-7, with D perhaps matching TRBD2 (5 bases). CDR1 is SGHNT, CDR2 YYREEE, per germline (reference sequence). There are 13 residues in the CDR3. The CDR3 loop is CASTLGESYEQYF. Here the CDR3 DNA reads TGTGCCAGCACCTTGGGAGAGAGCTACGAGCAGTACTTC.

The rearrangement joins TRBV28 to TRBJ1-1, with D unresolved. CDR1 MDHEN and CDR2 SYDVKM come from the germline V gene. The CDR3 is made up of 14 amino acids. Trimming removed 5 bases at V and 0 bases at J, with 10 bases between. As DNA, the CDR3 is TGTGCCAGCAGTAGATTACACATGAACACTGAAGCTTTCTTT. It yields the protein CASSRLHMNTEAFF.

This chain joins TRBV7-2 and TRBJ2-7; 9 nucleotides agree with TRBD1. The CDR3 totals 13 residues. With V trimmed by 5 bases and J by 5 bases, 4 bases remained unmatched. Germline CDR1 SGHTA, CDR2 FQGNSA. The CDR3 spells CASSNRGPNEQYF. The CDR3 nucleotides read TGTGCCAGCAGCAACAGGGGGCCTAACGAGCAGTACTTC.

The chain recombines TRBV2 with TRBJ2-7; D is possibly TRBD1 (6 bases). Germline V gene lookup returns CDR1 SNHLY and CDR2 FYNNEI. Trimming removed 0 bases at V and 6 bases at J, with 15 bases between. This CDR3 is built from 15 residues. CDR3 sequence reads: CASSEALGAPFEQYF. CDR3 bases: TGTGCCAGCAGTGAAGCGCTGGGGGCACCATTCGAGCAGTACTTC.